These 5 T cell receptor beta chains were all obtained from the same sample, sequenced in a study of regulatory T cells in long-lasting Graves disease (dated by TCRdb to the early 2020s). Libraries were constructed by multiplex PCR. The listed sequencing device is Illumina HiSeq 4000. iRepertoire HTBI primers and Arm-PCR amplification of CDR3 regions were used to construct TCR beta libraries. Through fastp at Q25 and MiXCR, TCRdb rebuilt clones from the public reads, retaining in-frame beta chains. Identical CDR3 protein sequences are pooled into one entry, listed with their most common genes and DNA. The sample table records a few hundred thousand distinct CDR3 sequences; 12% of these occur just once. 18% of the sample lies in the top ten. This specimen's time point label, per the study, means: newly diagnosed GD, antithyroid drugs for less than 3 months. RNA was extracted from PBMCs in TRIzol for both TCR sequencing and RNA sequencing.

These data also featured in a second study, about T cells in Graves' hyperthyroidism and ophthalmopathy.

This specimen consisted of peripheral blood mononuclear cells (PBMCs), obtained at new diagnosis, from a patient treated with antithyroid drugs. Source of these receptors: a woman in her late teens or twenties with Graves disease. Donor details come from another sample of the same person, matched by shared clones.

V usage is TRBV25-1 and J usage is TRBJ1-6, with TRBD1 matching 10 bases. Germline CDR1 MGHDK, CDR2 SYGVNS. Germline trimming cut 6 bases from V and 5 bases from J; bases unmatched to any gene: 7. CDR3 size: 16 residues. Here the CDR3 reads CASRRQGAFHNSPLHF. Here the CDR3 DNA reads TGTGCCAGCAGAAGACAGGGGGCTTTCCATAATTCACCCCTCCACTTT.

Ten or more counts support this clonotype. V is TRBV20-1 and J is TRBJ2-2; D remains ambiguous. With 6 bases removed from V and 1 base from J, the gap between germline ends came to 6 bases. The CDR3 runs to 12 residues. Germline V lookup: CDR1 DFQATT, CDR2 SNEGSKA (reference sequence). The CDR3 spells CSAARNTGELFF. In nucleotides, the CDR3 is TGCAGTGCAGCCCGGAACACCGGGGAGCTGTTTTTT.

This clonotype was seen many times. The chain couples TRBV7-2 to TRBJ2-5; 8 nucleotides align to TRBD2. Germline lookup yields CDR1 SGHTA and CDR2 FQGNSA. This CDR3 has 13 amino acids. The ends lost 4 bases at V and 9 bases at J; junction bases unmatched: 7. In nucleotides, the CDR3 is TGTGCCAGCAGCTCAGTTAGCGGGGTGGCCCAGTACTTC. Its translation is CASSSVSGVAQYF.

In its sample, this clonotype was seen many times. The V gene is TRBV7-2, the J gene TRBJ2-5; the match to TRBD1 covers 10 bases. The V gene's germline CDR1 is SGHTA and CDR2 FQGNSA. The CDR3 has 14 residues. The junction had 4 bases not matched to a gene; V was cut back by 7 bases and J by 2 bases. CDR3 sequence: CASIRQGAQETQYF. The CDR3 region has the DNA TGTGCCAGCATACGACAGGGGGCACAAGAGACCCAGTACTTC.

This clonotype appeared many times. CDR3 in amino acids: CASTRGTSGGEQYF. The CDR3 nucleotides are TGTGCCAGCACGCGAGGGACTAGCGGTGGAGAGCAGTACTTC. This chain connects TRBV12-3 or TRBV12-4 to TRBJ2-7; TRBD2 matches 11 bases. The CDR3 covers 14 residues. The V gene end was trimmed by 7 bases and the J gene end by 7 bases; junction bases not matched to a gene: 9.